A single sample gave rise to the 9 T cell receptor beta chains below, sequenced in a study of OX40 agonist ivuxolimab in advanced cancers. Produced via immunoSEQ multiplex PCR; TCRdb's table is partial and in-frame only. The sample records about 68,000 clones, 65% to 90% being singletons. The sample was CD4+ or CD8+ T cells sorted from blood, taken in a trial of the OX40 agonist ivuxolimab. The origin of the receptors is an adult with an advanced solid tumor such as melanoma, head and neck, liver or kidney cancer.

The rearrangement joins TRBV19 to TRBJ1-5; no reliable D call. V dropped 7 bases and J dropped 0 bases, with 4 bases sitting between them. The CDR3 runs to 12 residues. Germline assignment: CDR1 LNHDA and CDR2 SQIVND (reference sequence). The CDR3 sequence: CASTNSNQPQHF. CDR3 sequence (DNA): TGTGCCAGTACGAATAGCAATCAGCCCCAGCATTTT.

V is TRBV5-6 and J is TRBJ1-2, with TRBD1 matching 7 bases. CDR1 and CDR2 from the germline V gene are SGHDT and YYEEEE. This CDR3 spans 15 amino acids. The V segment lost 3 bases and the J segment 4 bases; nucleotides outside the gene matches: 9. The CDR3 is CASSSPGQRLYGYTF. In DNA, the CDR3 is TGTGCCAGCAGCTCCCCGGGACAGAGACTCTATGGCTACACCTTC. Drawing the rest from reference TRBV5-6 and TRBJ1-2, the complete variable domain is DAGVTQSPTHLIKTRGQQVTLRCSPKSGHDTVSWYQQALGQGPQFIFQYYEEEERQRGNFPDRFSGHQFPNYSSELNVNALLLGDSALYLCASSSPGQRLYGYTFGSGTRLTVV.

V gene TRBV9 combines with J gene TRBJ1-4; no reliable D call. Germline V gene data show CDR1 as SGDLS and CDR2 as YYNGEE. This CDR3 region has 14 residues. V was pared by 0 bases and J by 7 bases, with 10 bases between. The CDR3 bases are TGTGCCAGCAGCGTAGAAGTAAGGTCTGAAAAACTGTTTTTT. Its protein is CASSVEVRSEKLFF. Full variable domain (remainder filled in from reference TRBV9 and TRBJ1-4): DSGVTQTPKHLITATGQRVTLRCSPRSGDLSVYWYQQSLDQGLQFLIQYYNGEERAKGNILERFSAQQFPDLHSELNLSSLELGDSALYFCASSVEVRSEKLFFGSGTQLSVL.

The V and J genes are TRBV11-2 and TRBJ1-1; 11 bases line up with TRBD1. With 5 bases clipped from V and 5 bases from J, the junction kept 7 bases outside the gene matches. There are 15 residues in the CDR3. Germline assignment: CDR1 SGHAT and CDR2 FQNNGV. The CDR3 DNA follows: TGTGCCAGCAGCCTACGGGACAGGGGGATTACTGAAGCTTTCTTT. Translating gives CASSLRDRGITEAFF.

This clone is labeled medium-sized. This chain uses TRBV6-5 with TRBJ1-1; D is unclear. This CDR3 is 14 amino acids long. The germline V and J ends were trimmed by 5 bases and 3 bases, with 13 bases remaining between them. Germline V CDR1 and CDR2: MNHEY, SVGAGI. The CDR3: CASSHRFGDTEAFF. As DNA, the CDR3 is TGTGCCAGCAGTCACCGGTTCGGGGACACTGAAGCTTTCTTT.

The V and J genes are TRBV28 and TRBJ2-5, with D uncertain. Germline V lookup: CDR1 MDHEN, CDR2 SYDVKM. CDR3 length: 16 residues. V was cut by 2 bases and J by 4 bases, with 17 bases left in between. CDR3: CASSLTGNPPSETQYF. CDR3 DNA: TGTGCCAGCAGTTTAACTGGGAATCCCCCCTCAGAGACCCAGTACTTC. The full variable domain, rest sourced from reference TRBV28 and TRBJ2-5, is DVKVTQSSRYLVKRTGEKVFLECVQDMDHENMFWYRQDPGLGLRLIYFSYDVKMKEKGDIPEGYSVSREKKERFSLILESASTNQTSMYLCASSLTGNPPSETQYFGPGTRLLVL.

The chain is built from TRBV7-2 and TRBJ1-4, with a possible D match to TRBD1 (6 bases). CDR1 and CDR2 from the germline V gene are SGHTA and FQGNSA. The germline V and J ends were trimmed by 1 base and 8 bases, with 14 bases remaining between them. CDR3 length equals 15 residues. The CDR3 spells CASSLEGRGGEKLFF. As DNA, the CDR3 is TGTGCCAGCAGCTTAGAGGGCAGGGGAGGAGAAAAACTGTTTTTT. The whole variable domain, remainder taken from reference TRBV7-2 and TRBJ1-4, is GAGVSQSPSNKVTEKGKDVELRCDPISGHTALYWYRQSLGQGLEFLIYFQGNSAPDKSGLPSDRFSAERTGGSVSTLTIQRTQQEDSAVYLCASSLEGRGGEKLFFGSGTQLSVL.

The chain is built from TRBV2 and TRBJ2-1, with 9 positions matching TRBD2. The CDR3 length is 15 residues. Germline CDR1 SNHLY, CDR2 FYNNEI. With V trimmed by 3 bases and J by 7 bases, 7 bases remained unmatched. The CDR3 nucleotides read TGTGCCAGCAGTGAGGCGGGGGGGCCAGTGAATGAGCAGTTCTTC. It is translated as CASSEAGGPVNEQFF.

The CDR3 DNA sequence: TGTGCCAGCAGCCCCTCCAGGGGGGCCGGAAACACCATATATTTT. Protein sequence: CASSPSRGAGNTIYF. The rearrangement links TRBV7-7 to TRBJ1-3, with 7 bases aligning to TRBD1. The ends lost 5 bases at V and 4 bases at J; junction bases unmatched: 8. The CDR3 totals 15 residues. Germline V lookup: CDR1 SSHAT, CDR2 FNYEAQ (reference sequence).